The next 12 T cell receptor beta chains were all read from a single sample in a study of T-cell memory formation after mild COVID-19. From the 5' RACE reads, TCRdb called clonotypes with MiXCR, one entry per CDR3 protein. The data contain roughly 560,000 distinct CDR3 sequences, around 21% of them seen just once; the ten biggest clones take up around 13%. The sample was PBMCs or a T cell subset sorted from them (not recorded which). These TCRs come from an adult woman who had mild COVID-19 (a few samples of this study predate the infection). Cell type and time point are not known.

The gene calls are TRBV12-3 or TRBV12-4 and TRBJ2-1; no clear D. Trimming left V 3 bases short and J 0 bases short, with 9 bases between. The CDR3 contains 15 residues. The CDR3 nucleotides are TGTGCCAGCAGTTTGAGCCTGAGCTCCTACAATGAGCAGTTCTTC. This sequence encodes CASSLSLSSYNEQFF.

The V call is TRBV20-1, the J call TRBJ2-1; TRBD2 aligns across 13 bases. CDR1 DFQATT and CDR2 SNEGSKA come from the germline V gene (reference sequence). The CDR3 consists of 18 residues. After removal of 4 bases from V and 0 bases from J, the junction contained 9 bases not matched to a gene. The CDR3: CSAKPGLAGTGSYNEQFF. CDR3 sequence (DNA): TGCAGTGCTAAACCGGGACTAGCGGGAACGGGCTCCTACAATGAGCAGTTCTTC.

V is TRBV6-4 and J is TRBJ2-2; 11 bases match TRBD2. In germline, CDR1 is MRHNA, CDR2 SNTAGT. The CDR3 is made up of 20 amino acids. V trimming: 0 bases; J trimming: 0 bases; junction bases outside the gene matches: 9. The CDR3 loop reads CASSDSVLTSGASNTGELFF. The DNA of the CDR3 is TGTGCCAGCAGTGACTCAGTATTGACTAGCGGGGCCTCGAACACCGGGGAGCTGTTTTTT.

The chain carries TRBV2 and TRBJ2-3; possible D gene TRBD2, 6 bases. CDR3 length: 13 amino acids. V lost 5 bases and J 5 bases, leaving 11 bases between the germline ends. Germline V CDR1 and CDR2: SNHLY, FYNNEI. The CDR3 here is CASSKDYIDTQYF. The DNA of the CDR3 is TGTGCCAGCAGTAAGGACTATATAGATACGCAGTATTTT.

This clonotype occurred a few times. V usage is TRBV4-1 and J usage is TRBJ2-6; D call uncertain. Deletions cut 8 bases from V and 2 bases from J, with 10 bases between. The CDR3 is 14 residues long. Germline CDR1 MGHRA, CDR2 YSYEKL. The CDR3 nucleotides are TGCGCCAGCCGCCCCTTTCCTGGGGCCAACGTCCTGACTTTC. Its translation: CASRPFPGANVLTF.

The V call is TRBV19, the J call TRBJ2-3; D is perhaps TRBD1 (6 bases). Trimming stripped 2 bases from V and 4 bases from J, with 7 bases between. Germline loops: CDR1 LNHDA, CDR2 SQIVND (reference sequence). CDR3 length equals 13 residues. CDR3 sequence: CASSIQGSDTQYF. The CDR3 DNA follows: TGTGCCAGTAGTATACAGGGGTCAGATACGCAGTATTTT.

The rearrangement links TRBV4-2 to TRBJ2-3; maybe TRBD2 (6 bases). Germline CDR1 is LGHNA and CDR2 is YNFKEQ. Trimming stripped 0 bases from V and 6 bases from J, with 10 bases between. This CDR3 comprises 14 residues. CDR3 nucleotides: TGTGCCAGCAGCCAAGAGAGGGCGGGGGATACGCAGTATTTT. Its protein is CASSQERAGDTQYF.

This clonotype was seen only a few times. The chain recombines TRBV3-1 with TRBJ2-3; D not certain. Trimming left V 0 bases short and J 0 bases short, with 4 bases between. Per the germline V gene, CDR1 is LGHDT and CDR2 is YNNKEL (reference sequence). The CDR3 has 14 residues. DNA of the CDR3: TGTGCCAGCAGCCAAGATTCCAGCACAGATACGCAGTATTTT. Encoded protein: CASSQDSSTDTQYF.

This clonotype was seen more than once but under ten times. This rearrangement joins TRBV24-1 to TRBJ2-1; 8 nucleotides match TRBD2. In germline, CDR1 is KGHDR, CDR2 SFDVKD. V gave up 7 bases and J gave up 10 bases; unmatched junction bases: 5. This CDR3 is 12 amino acids long. CDR3 sequence reads: CATSRAGVEQFF. CDR3 in DNA: TGTGCCACCAGCAGAGCGGGAGTAGAGCAGTTCTTC.

This clonotype was picked up a small number of times. The DNA of the CDR3 is TGTGCCAGCAGTTACGGGAAAGGGACCTACGAGCAGTACTTC. Its protein product is CASSYGKGTYEQYF. V is TRBV6-5 and J is TRBJ2-7; D uncertain. The CDR3 spans 14 residues. Trimming removed 2 bases at V and 2 bases at J, with 10 bases between. The germline CDR1 and CDR2 sequences are MNHEY and SVGAGI.

V is TRBV24-1 and J is TRBJ2-2; D uncertain. This CDR3 spans 13 amino acids. V dropped 4 bases and J dropped 4 bases, with 6 bases sitting between them. From germline, CDR1 is KGHDR and CDR2 SFDVKD. The CDR3 loop is CATSEALTGELFF. In DNA, the CDR3 is TGTGCCACCAGTGAGGCCCTCACCGGGGAGCTGTTTTTT.

The chain combines TRBV28 with TRBJ2-3; 8 positions match TRBD2. The germline V gene has CDR1 MDHEN and CDR2 SYDVKM. The CDR3 has 16 amino acids. The J segment lost 0 bases and the V segment lost 2 bases, leaving 4 bases of the junction unmatched. CDR3: CASSLLGGGSTDTQYF. CDR3 in DNA: TGTGCCAGCAGTTTACTGGGCGGGGGGAGCACAGATACGCAGTATTTT.